A selection of T cell receptor beta chains follows, all from one sample in a study of cytomegalovirus exposure and HLA in healthy donors. Generated by immunoSEQ multiplex PCR, the TCRdb table keeps only in-frame clones and is missing some. The sample comprises 150,000 to 200,000 clones, 82% of which are singletons, and less than 2% rests with the top ten. Sequencing was carried out using PBMCs. The receptors originated from a man between 35 and 55 years old in good health and CMV-seronegative. CDR3s include the opening cysteine and the closing phenylalanine or tryptophan. Fields, in order: clone size, J gene, D gene, CDR3 length, V gene, CDR3 DNA, CDR3 protein. The D gene is left open where the match is weak. Only part of the rows carry a size: once, few, many, or a class if the clone is expanded.

size: -
J: TRBJ2-2
D: TRBD2
length: 16
V: TRBV4-1
DNA: TGCGCCAGCAGCCGCCCAGGGACTACTATCACCGGGGAGCTGTTTTTT
CDR3: CASSRPGTTITGELFF

size: once
J: TRBJ2-3
D: -
length: 16
V: TRBV15
DNA: TGTGCCACCAGCAGAGATACTAGGCCTAGCACAGATACGCAGTATTTT
CDR3: CATSRDTRPSTDTQYF

size: -
J: TRBJ1-3
D: TRBD1
length: 18
V: TRBV6-4
DNA: TGTGCCAGCAGTGCTACCACGGACAGGTTAGTCCCTGGAAACACCATATATTTT
CDR3: CASSATTDRLVPGNTIYF

size: once
J: TRBJ2-7
D: TRBD1
length: 15
V: TRBV19
DNA: TGTGCCAGTAGTATAGATGGACAGGGATCGGACGAGCAGTACTTC
CDR3: CASSIDGQGSDEQYF

size: -
J: TRBJ1-4
D: TRBD1
length: 13
V: TRBV10-3
DNA: TGTGCCAGCTCAGGGGGCACTAATGAAAAACTGTTTTTT
CDR3: CASSGGTNEKLFF

size: -
J: TRBJ2-1
D: -
length: 15
V: TRBV27
DNA: TGTGCCAGCAGTTTAGGTGGGAGCTCATACAATGAGCAGTTCTTC
CDR3: CASSLGGSSYNEQFF

size: -
J: TRBJ2-1
D: -
length: 15
V: TRBV4-3
DNA: TGCGCCAGCAGCGCCCGACACAGCTCCTACAATGAGCAGTTCTTC
CDR3: CASSARHSSYNEQFF

size: once
J: TRBJ2-1
D: TRBD2
length: 16
V: TRBV2
DNA: TGTGCCAGCAGTGAAGGGGGTAGCGGGAGAGGGAGTGAGCAGTTCTTC
CDR3: CASSEGGSGRGSEQFF

size: -
J: TRBJ2-3
D: -
length: 13
V: TRBV18
DNA: TGTGCCAGCTCACCCCGACAGACAGATACGCAGTATTTT
CDR3: CASSPRQTDTQYF

size: -
J: TRBJ1-1
D: -
length: 15
V: TRBV7-9
DNA: TGTGCCAGCAGCCAAGTAGGCGGGGTCTCCACTGAAGCTTTCTTT
CDR3: CASSQVGGVSTEAFF

size: -
J: TRBJ2-5
D: TRBD2
length: 14
V: TRBV7-9
DNA: TGTGCCAGCAGCCGACTAGCGGAGAAAGAGACCCAGTACTTC
CDR3: CASSRLAEKETQYF

size: once
J: TRBJ2-7
D: -
length: 14
V: TRBV5-6
DNA: TGTGCCAGCAGCCCCGACTTTAGCTCCTACGAGCAGTACTTC
CDR3: CASSPDFSSYEQYF

size: -
J: TRBJ2-1
D: TRBD1
length: 15
V: TRBV7-2
DNA: TGTGCCAGCAGCTTAGGGACAGGACACTACAATGAGCAGTTCTTC
CDR3: CASSLGTGHYNEQFF

size: few
J: TRBJ1-2
D: -
length: 15
V: TRBV7-9
DNA: TGTGCCAGCAGCTTAGACAGGGCCCATAACTATGGCTACACCTTC
CDR3: CASSLDRAHNYGYTF

size: -
J: TRBJ1-4
D: -
length: 12
V: TRBV7-2
DNA: TGTGCCAGCAGCTTAGCGGGGCCAAAACTGTTTTTT
CDR3: CASSLAGPKLFF

size: -
J: TRBJ2-3
D: TRBD2
length: 17
V: TRBV9
DNA: TGTGCCAGCAGCGTAACCGCTAGCGGGGGCCCCACAGATATGCAGTATTTT
CDR3: CASSVTASGGPTDMQYF

size: -
J: TRBJ2-2
D: TRBD2
length: 16
V: TRBV10-3
DNA: TGTGCCATCAGTCCTAGGACTAGCGGGGGAACCGGGGAGCTGTTTTTT
CDR3: CAISPRTSGGTGELFF

size: -
J: TRBJ2-3
D: -
length: 17
V: TRBV4-3
DNA: TGCGCCAGCAGCCAAGATATATCTTTATCTAGCACAGATACGCAGTATTTT
CDR3: CASSQDISLSSTDTQYF

size: -
J: TRBJ1-1
D: TRBD1
length: 15
V: TRBV28
DNA: TGTGCCAGCAGTATGACAGGGGGCATAAAGGCTGAAGCTTTCTTT
CDR3: CASSMTGGIKAEAFF

size: -
J: TRBJ1-1
D: -
length: 13
V: TRBV18
DNA: TGTGCCAGCTCCCTGGACAGGAACACTGAAGCTTTCTTT
CDR3: CASSLDRNTEAFF

size: -
J: TRBJ1-2
D: TRBD1
length: 18
V: TRBV19
DNA: TGTGCCAGTAGTACCGGGACAGTCCTACACCATCTTAACTATGGCTACACCTTC
CDR3: CASSTGTVLHHLNYGYTF

size: -
J: TRBJ1-2
D: TRBD1
length: 15
V: TRBV7-9
DNA: TGTGCCAGCAGCATTAGGACAGGGCCTCGGTATGGCTACACCTTC
CDR3: CASSIRTGPRYGYTF

size: -
J: TRBJ2-7
D: -
length: 13
V: TRBV28
DNA: TGTGCCAGCGGAGGGGTAAGCTCCTACGAGCAGTACTTC
CDR3: CASGGVSSYEQYF

size: once
J: TRBJ1-1
D: TRBD1
length: 16
V: TRBV9
DNA: TGTGCCAGCAGCGTAGGGGGGACAGGGCGAGGAACTGAAGCTTTCTTT
CDR3: CASSVGGTGRGTEAFF

size: once
J: TRBJ2-7
D: TRBD2
length: 14
V: TRBV5-4
DNA: TGTGCCAGCAGCTTTCCTAGCGGGAGCTACGAGCAGTACTTC
CDR3: CASSFPSGSYEQYF

size: -
J: TRBJ2-7
D: -
length: 14
V: TRBV18
DNA: TGTGCCAGCTCACGTACCCAAGGGGGACCCGAGCAGTACTTC
CDR3: CASSRTQGGPEQYF

size: few
J: TRBJ2-7
D: TRBD1
length: 16
V: TRBV7-8
DNA: TGTGCCAGCAGCTCGTATTCCCCGGGACAGGGTTACGAGCAGTACTTC
CDR3: CASSSYSPGQGYEQYF

size: few
J: TRBJ1-1
D: TRBD1
length: 13
V: TRBV11-3
DNA: TGTGCCAGCAGCTCGAGGACAGGGGGTGCGGCTTTCTTT
CDR3: CASSSRTGGAAFF

size: -
J: TRBJ2-7
D: TRBD1
length: 12
V: TRBV28
DNA: TGTGCCAGCAGTTTCCGTAAGACAGGGGGGCTTTTC
CDR3: CASSFRKTGGLF

size: -
J: TRBJ1-4
D: TRBD1
length: 18
V: TRBV4-3
DNA: TGCGCCAGCAGCGGTCGGGGACAGGGGTCTCAGGCTAATGAAAAACTGTTTTTT
CDR3: CASSGRGQGSQANEKLFF

size: -
J: TRBJ2-2
D: TRBD1
length: 14
V: TRBV13
DNA: TGTGCCAGCAGCCTCTTGCAGGGGGCCGGGGAGCTGTTTTTT
CDR3: CASSLLQGAGELFF

size: -
J: TRBJ2-3
D: -
length: 15
V: TRBV7-2
DNA: TGTGCCAGCAGCTTCAACGGGGGGCCGGGGGATACGCAGTATTTT
CDR3: CASSFNGGPGDTQYF

size: -
J: TRBJ2-7
D: TRBD1
length: 13
V: TRBV11-3
DNA: TGTGCCAGCCGACAGGGCCTTTCCTACGAGCAGTACTTC
CDR3: CASRQGLSYEQYF

size: -
J: TRBJ1-5
D: -
length: 16
V: TRBV7-9
DNA: TGTGCCAGCAGCTCATCCGGACAGCTTAGCAATCAGCCCCAGCATTTT
CDR3: CASSSSGQLSNQPQHF

size: -
J: TRBJ2-2
D: -
length: 12
V: TRBV7-2
DNA: TGTGCCAGCAGCTTCTACACCGGGGAGCTGTTTTTT
CDR3: CASSFYTGELFF

size: few
J: TRBJ2-1
D: TRBD2
length: 15
V: TRBV11-2
DNA: TGTGCCAGCAGCTTAGGGGGGCGGGAGGGCCAAAAGCAGTTCTTC
CDR3: CASSLGGREGQKQFF

size: -
J: TRBJ1-4
D: TRBD1
length: 14
V: TRBV7-9
DNA: TGTGCCAGCAGCTATGGGACAGGAAATGAAAAACTGTTTTTT
CDR3: CASSYGTGNEKLFF

size: few
J: TRBJ1-4
D: TRBD1
length: 14
V: TRBV6-1
DNA: TGTGCCAGCAGTCTGACAGGGGGTGTTGAAAAACTGTTTTTT
CDR3: CASSLTGGVEKLFF

size: -
J: TRBJ2-7
D: TRBD2
length: 18
V: TRBV5-1
DNA: TGCGCCAGCAGCTTGGCCCCAATTACTAGCGGGAGAAATTACGAGCAGTACTTC
CDR3: CASSLAPITSGRNYEQYF

size: once
J: TRBJ2-7
D: TRBD2
length: 11
V: TRBV28
DNA: TGTGCCAGCGGGAGGGCCCACGAGCAGTACTTC
CDR3: CASGRAHEQYF

size: -
J: TRBJ2-1
D: -
length: 15
V: TRBV4-1
DNA: TGCGCCAGCAGCCAAGATCTTTACAGCCTCTTAGAGCAGTTCTTC
CDR3: CASSQDLYSLLEQFF

size: -
J: TRBJ2-7
D: -
length: 18
V: TRBV7-2
DNA: TGTGCCAGCAGCTTACAGTCGTCGGGTGGCAGATTGAACTACGAGCAGTACTTC
CDR3: CASSLQSSGGRLNYEQYF

size: -
J: TRBJ2-7
D: TRBD1
length: 15
V: TRBV28
DNA: TGTGCCAGCAGTCGTACAGGGGGCCTCACCTACGAGCAGTACTTC
CDR3: CASSRTGGLTYEQYF

size: -
J: TRBJ2-1
D: -
length: 13
V: TRBV28
DNA: TGTGCCAGCAGGAGCGGACTCCACAATGAGCAGTTCTTC
CDR3: CASRSGLHNEQFF

size: -
J: TRBJ1-1
D: -
length: 13
V: TRBV7-9
DNA: TGTGCCAGCAGCCTACAGGGGAACACTGAAGCTTTCTTT
CDR3: CASSLQGNTEAFF

size: few
J: TRBJ1-2
D: -
length: 14
V: TRBV18
DNA: TGTGCCAGCTCACCATTAGAGACAGCCCATGGCTACACCTTC
CDR3: CASSPLETAHGYTF

size: -
J: TRBJ1-2
D: -
length: 16
V: TRBV7-8
DNA: TGTGCCAGCAGCTTAGCGATAGGTCGGGGTTCGGTTGGCTACACCTTC
CDR3: CASSLAIGRGSVGYTF

size: -
J: TRBJ1-2
D: -
length: 12
V: TRBV7-2
DNA: TGTGCCAGCAGCCCCGGTGGAGGAGGCTACACCTTC
CDR3: CASSPGGGGYTF

size: once
J: TRBJ2-1
D: -
length: 14
V: TRBV6-5
DNA: TGTGCCAGCAGTGACTCACAGGGATGGAATGAGCAGTTCTTC
CDR3: CASSDSQGWNEQFF

size: few
J: TRBJ2-6
D: -
length: 17
V: TRBV28
DNA: TGTGCCAGCAGTGGGCACCTGGGGAGCTCTGGGGCCAACGTCCTGACTTTC
CDR3: CASSGHLGSSGANVLTF

size: -
J: TRBJ2-1
D: TRBD2
length: 15
V: TRBV28
DNA: TGTGCCAGCAGCCCACAAGTAGCGGGAAATTCTGAGCAGTTCTTC
CDR3: CASSPQVAGNSEQFF

size: -
J: TRBJ2-7
D: TRBD1
length: 14
V: TRBV7-2
DNA: TGTGCCAGCAGGGGGACAGGTGGCTCCTACGAGCAGTACTTC
CDR3: CASRGTGGSYEQYF